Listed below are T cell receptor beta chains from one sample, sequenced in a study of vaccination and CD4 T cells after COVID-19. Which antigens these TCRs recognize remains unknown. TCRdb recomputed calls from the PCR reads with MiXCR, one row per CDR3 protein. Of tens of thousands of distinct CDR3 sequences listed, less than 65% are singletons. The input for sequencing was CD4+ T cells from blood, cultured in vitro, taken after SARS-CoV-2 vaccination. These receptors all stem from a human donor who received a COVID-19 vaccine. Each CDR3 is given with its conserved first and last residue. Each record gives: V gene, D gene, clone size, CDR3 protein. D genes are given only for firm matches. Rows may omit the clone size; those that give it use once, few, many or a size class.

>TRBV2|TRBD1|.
CASRVDRGNQPQHF
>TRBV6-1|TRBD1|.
CASGQTGRYGYTF
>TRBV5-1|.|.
CASSSGQSLNSPLHF
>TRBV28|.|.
CASSSNTDTQYF
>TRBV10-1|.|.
CASSGTSYGTEAFF
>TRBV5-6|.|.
CASSIRGTGTDTQYF
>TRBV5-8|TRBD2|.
CASSSGRTSPNTDTQYF
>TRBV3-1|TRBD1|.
CASSPRDRANYGYTF
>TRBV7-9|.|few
CASSSINNQPQHF
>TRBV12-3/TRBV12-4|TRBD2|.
CASRVRGGVETQYF
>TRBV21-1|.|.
CASSKGRDTDTQYF
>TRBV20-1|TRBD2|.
CSARARRGDYTDTQYF
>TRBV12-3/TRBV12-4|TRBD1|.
CASRRTGRGTGELFF
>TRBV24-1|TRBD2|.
CATSVGLAGGTQYF
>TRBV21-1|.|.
CASSKVEHLIQETQYF
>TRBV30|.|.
CAWNRGYGYTF
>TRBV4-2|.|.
CASSQGSGVGNTIYF
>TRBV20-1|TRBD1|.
CSASRTGGRAEAFF
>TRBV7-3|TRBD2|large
CASAWTSGDQETQYF
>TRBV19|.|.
CASAVGRASNQPQHF
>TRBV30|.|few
CAWSRLDSYSGNTIYF
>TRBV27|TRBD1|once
CASSSTRTGVNYGYTF
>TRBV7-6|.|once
CASSSLSLGADNSPLHF
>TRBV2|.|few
CASRGRLQGGPQETQYF
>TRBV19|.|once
CASIGAAGNTIYF
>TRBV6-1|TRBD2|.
CASSVAGGPAKQFF
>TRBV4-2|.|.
CASSLGGGADTQYF
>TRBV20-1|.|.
CSARVGAGPNQPQHF
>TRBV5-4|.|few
CASSLDKFGYTF